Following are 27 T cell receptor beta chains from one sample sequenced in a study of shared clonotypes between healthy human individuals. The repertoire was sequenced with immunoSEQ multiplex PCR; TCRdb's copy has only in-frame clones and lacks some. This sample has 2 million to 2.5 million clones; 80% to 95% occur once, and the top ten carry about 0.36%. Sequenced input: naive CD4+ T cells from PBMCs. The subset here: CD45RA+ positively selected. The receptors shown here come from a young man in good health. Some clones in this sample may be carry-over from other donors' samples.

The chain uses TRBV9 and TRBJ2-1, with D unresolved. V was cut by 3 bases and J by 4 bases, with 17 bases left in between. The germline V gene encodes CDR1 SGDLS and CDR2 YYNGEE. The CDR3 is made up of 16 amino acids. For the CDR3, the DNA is TGTGCCAGCAGCGGGTCCCCCGTGGCGGTATACAATGAGCAGTTCTTC. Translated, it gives CASSGSPVAVYNEQFF.

The DNA for the CDR3 is TGTGCCAGCAGACGGGACAGTTCGAGCACCGGGGAGCTGTTTTTT. This translates into CASRRDSSSTGELFF. The chain combines TRBV6-4 with TRBJ2-2, with 7 bases aligning to TRBD1. This CDR3 is built from 15 residues. Losses at the gene ends were 6 bases for V and 4 bases for J; bases not matched to a gene: 8. CDR1 is MRHNA and CDR2 is SNTAGT in the germline V gene.

CDR3 amino acids: CASSLRQGDSSEQYF. In DNA, the CDR3 is TGTGCCAGCAGCTTACGCCAGGGTGATTCCAGCGAGCAGTACTTC. The chain uses TRBV11-3 and TRBJ2-7; TRBD1 might be the D (5 bases). V was trimmed by 2 bases and J by 6 bases, leaving 17 bases between them. This CDR3 has 15 residues. Looked up from germline, CDR1 is SGHNT and CDR2 is YENEEA.

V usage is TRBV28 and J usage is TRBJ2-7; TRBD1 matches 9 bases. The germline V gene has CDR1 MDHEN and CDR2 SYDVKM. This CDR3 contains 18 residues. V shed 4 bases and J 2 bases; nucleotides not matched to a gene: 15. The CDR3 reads CASSSPLGDRVRAYEQYF. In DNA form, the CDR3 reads TGTGCCAGCAGTTCCCCCCTTGGGGACAGGGTTAGGGCCTACGAGCAGTACTTC.

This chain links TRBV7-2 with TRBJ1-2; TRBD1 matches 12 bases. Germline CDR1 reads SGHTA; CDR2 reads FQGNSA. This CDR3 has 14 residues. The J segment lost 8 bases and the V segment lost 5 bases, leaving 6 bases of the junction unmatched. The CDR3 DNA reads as TGTGCCAGCAGCACGAGGGGGACAGGGGGCGGCTACACCTTC. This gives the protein CASSTRGTGGGYTF.

This chain's CDR3 is CASSRLRDRFYEQYF. DNA of the CDR3: TGTGCCAGCAGTCGACTCCGGGACAGATTCTACGAGCAGTACTTC. The chain employs TRBV11-2 and TRBJ2-7, with TRBD1 matching 7 bases. J was trimmed by 3 bases and V by 6 bases; bases with no gene match: 11. This CDR3 comprises 15 residues. Germline-derived CDR1 and CDR2 are SGHAT and FQNNGV.

The CDR3: CASGLTGRDTQYF. The CDR3 DNA is TGTGCTAGTGGTTTGACCGGCCGAGATACGCAGTATTTT. The chain links TRBV12-5 to TRBJ2-3; the D is unclear. This CDR3 is built from 13 residues. V lost 2 bases to trimming and J lost 5 bases, with 8 bases between them. From germline, CDR1 is LGHNT and CDR2 FRNRAP.

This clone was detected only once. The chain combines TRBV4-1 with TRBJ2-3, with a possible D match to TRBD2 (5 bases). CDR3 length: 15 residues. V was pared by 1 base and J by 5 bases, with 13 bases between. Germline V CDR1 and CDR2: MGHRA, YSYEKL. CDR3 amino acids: CASSQGNIAIDTQYF. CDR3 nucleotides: TGCGCCAGCAGCCAAGGGAATATAGCGATAGATACGCAGTATTTT.

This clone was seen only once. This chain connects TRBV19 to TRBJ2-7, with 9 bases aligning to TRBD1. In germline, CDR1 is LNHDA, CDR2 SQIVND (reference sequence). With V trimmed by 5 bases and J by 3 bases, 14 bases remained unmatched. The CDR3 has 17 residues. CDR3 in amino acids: CASSPPGRTGAFYEQYF. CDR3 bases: TGTGCCAGTAGTCCTCCAGGGCGGACAGGGGCATTCTACGAGCAGTACTTC.

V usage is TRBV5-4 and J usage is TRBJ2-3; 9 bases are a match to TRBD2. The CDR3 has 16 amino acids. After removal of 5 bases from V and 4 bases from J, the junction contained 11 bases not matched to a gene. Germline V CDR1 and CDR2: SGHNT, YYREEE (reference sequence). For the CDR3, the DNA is TGTGCCAGCAGTCCCGAGGGAGCGGGAGGTTCAGATACGCAGTATTTT. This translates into CASSPEGAGGSDTQYF.

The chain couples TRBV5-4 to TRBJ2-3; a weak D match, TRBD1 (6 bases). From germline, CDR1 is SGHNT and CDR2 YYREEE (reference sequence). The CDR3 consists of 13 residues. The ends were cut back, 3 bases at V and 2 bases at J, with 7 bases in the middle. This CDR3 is CASSSGHTDTQYF. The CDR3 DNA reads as TGTGCCAGCAGCTCGGGACACACAGATACGCAGTATTTT.

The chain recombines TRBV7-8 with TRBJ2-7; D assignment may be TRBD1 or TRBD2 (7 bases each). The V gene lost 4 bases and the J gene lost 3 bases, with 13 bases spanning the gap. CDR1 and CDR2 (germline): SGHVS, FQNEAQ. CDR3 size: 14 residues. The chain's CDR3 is CASSSQGGLYEQYF. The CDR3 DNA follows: TGTGCCAGCAGCTCCCAGGGGGGGCTCTACGAGCAGTACTTC.

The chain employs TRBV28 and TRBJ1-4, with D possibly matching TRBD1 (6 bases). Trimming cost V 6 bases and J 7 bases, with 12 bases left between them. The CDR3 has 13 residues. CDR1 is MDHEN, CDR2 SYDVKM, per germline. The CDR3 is CASSLGGAEKLFF. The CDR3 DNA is TGTGCCAGCAGCCTCGGGGGGGCTGAAAAACTGTTTTTT.

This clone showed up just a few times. CDR3 sequence reads: CASGADGGDEAFF. As DNA, the CDR3 is TGTGCTAGTGGTGCGGACGGCGGTGATGAAGCTTTCTTT. The genes are TRBV12-5 and TRBJ1-1; D is unresolved. This CDR3 spans 13 amino acids. Germline CDR1 reads LGHNT; CDR2 reads FRNRAP. V lost 5 bases to trimming and J lost 7 bases, with 14 bases between them. The full variable domain, completed using reference TRBV12-5 and TRBJ1-1, is DARVTQTPRHKVTEMGQEVTMRCQPILGHNTVFWYRQTMMQGLELLAYFRNRAPLDDSGMPKDRFSAEMPDATLATLKIQPSEPRDSAVYFCASGADGGDEAFFGQGTRLTVV.

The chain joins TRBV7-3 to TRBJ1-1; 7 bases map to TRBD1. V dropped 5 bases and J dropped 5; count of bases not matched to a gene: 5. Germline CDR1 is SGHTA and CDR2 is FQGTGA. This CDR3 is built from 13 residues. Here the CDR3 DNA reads TGTGCCAGCAGCAACCAGGGGGGTACTGAAGCTTTCTTT. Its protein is CASSNQGGTEAFF. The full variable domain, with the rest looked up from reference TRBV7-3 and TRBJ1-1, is GAGVSQTPSNKVTEKGKYVELRCDPISGHTALYWYRQSLGQGPEFLIYFQGTGAADDSGLPNDRFFAVRPEGSVSTLKIQRTERGDSAVYLCASSNQGGTEAFFGQGTRLTVV.

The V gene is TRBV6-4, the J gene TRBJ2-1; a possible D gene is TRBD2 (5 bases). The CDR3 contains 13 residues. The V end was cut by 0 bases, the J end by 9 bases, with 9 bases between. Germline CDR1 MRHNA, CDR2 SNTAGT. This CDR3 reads CASSDSRGFEQFF. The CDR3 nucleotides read TGTGCCAGCAGTGACTCGAGAGGGTTTGAGCAGTTCTTC.

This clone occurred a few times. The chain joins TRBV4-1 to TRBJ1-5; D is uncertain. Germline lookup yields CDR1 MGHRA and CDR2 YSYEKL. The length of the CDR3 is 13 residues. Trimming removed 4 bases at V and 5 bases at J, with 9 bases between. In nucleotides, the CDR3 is TGCGCCAGCAGCCGTGGTTCGGATCAGCCCCAGCATTTT. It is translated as CASSRGSDQPQHF.

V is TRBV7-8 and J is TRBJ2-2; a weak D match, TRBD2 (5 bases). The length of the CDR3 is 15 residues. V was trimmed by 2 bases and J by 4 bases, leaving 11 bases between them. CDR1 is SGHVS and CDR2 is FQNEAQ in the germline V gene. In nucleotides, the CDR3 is TGTGCCAGCAGCTTAATGGGTAGCGCCACCGGGGAGCTGTTTTTT. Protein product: CASSLMGSATGELFF.

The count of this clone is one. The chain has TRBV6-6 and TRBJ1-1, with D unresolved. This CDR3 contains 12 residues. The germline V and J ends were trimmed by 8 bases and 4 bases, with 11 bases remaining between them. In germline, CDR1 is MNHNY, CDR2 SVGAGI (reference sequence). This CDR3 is CASGITATEAFF. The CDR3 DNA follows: TGTGCCAGCGGTATAACGGCCACTGAAGCTTTCTTT.

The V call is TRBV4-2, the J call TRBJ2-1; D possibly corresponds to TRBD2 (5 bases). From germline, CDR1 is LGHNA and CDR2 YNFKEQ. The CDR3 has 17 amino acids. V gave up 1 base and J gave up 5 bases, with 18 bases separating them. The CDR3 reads CASSQGRISVSDNEQFF. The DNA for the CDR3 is TGTGCCAGCAGCCAAGGAAGGATTAGCGTATCTGACAATGAGCAGTTCTTC.

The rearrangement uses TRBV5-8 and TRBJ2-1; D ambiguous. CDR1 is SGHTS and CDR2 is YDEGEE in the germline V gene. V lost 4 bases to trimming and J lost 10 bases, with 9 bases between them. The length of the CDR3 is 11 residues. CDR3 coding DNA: TGTGCCAGCAGCGGCCTGGGGGAGCAGTTCTTC. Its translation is CASSGLGEQFF.

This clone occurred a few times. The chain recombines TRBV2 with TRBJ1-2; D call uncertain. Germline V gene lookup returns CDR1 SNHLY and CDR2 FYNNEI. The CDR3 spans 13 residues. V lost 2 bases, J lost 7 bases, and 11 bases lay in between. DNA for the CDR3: TGTGCCAGCAGTGAATACGGTGTTGCTGGCTACACCTTC. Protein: CASSEYGVAGYTF. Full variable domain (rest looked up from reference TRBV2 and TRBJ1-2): EPEVTQTPSHQVTQMGQEVILRCVPISNHLYFYWYRQILGQKVEFLVSFYNNEISEKSEIFDDQFSVERPDGSNFTLKIRSTKLEDSAMYFCASSEYGVAGYTFGSGTRLTVV.

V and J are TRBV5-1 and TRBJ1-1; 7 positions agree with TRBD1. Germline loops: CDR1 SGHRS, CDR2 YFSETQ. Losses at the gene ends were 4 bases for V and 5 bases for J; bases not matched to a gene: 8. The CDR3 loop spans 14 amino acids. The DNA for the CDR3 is TGCGCCAGCAGCACCGGGACAGCAGGGACTGAAGCTTTCTTT. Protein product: CASSTGTAGTEAFF.

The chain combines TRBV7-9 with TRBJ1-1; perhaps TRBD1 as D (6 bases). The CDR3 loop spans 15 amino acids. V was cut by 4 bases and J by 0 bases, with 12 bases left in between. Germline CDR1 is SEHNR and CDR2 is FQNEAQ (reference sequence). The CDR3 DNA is TGTGCCAGCAGCTCGTGGACAGTAATGAACACTGAAGCTTTCTTT. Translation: CASSSWTVMNTEAFF. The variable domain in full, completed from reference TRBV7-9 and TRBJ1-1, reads DTGVSQNPRHKITKRGQNVTFRCDPISEHNRLYWYRQTLGQGPEFLTYFQNEAQLEKSRLLSDRFSAERPKGSFSTLEIQRTEQGDSAMYLCASSSWTVMNTEAFFGQGTRLTVV.

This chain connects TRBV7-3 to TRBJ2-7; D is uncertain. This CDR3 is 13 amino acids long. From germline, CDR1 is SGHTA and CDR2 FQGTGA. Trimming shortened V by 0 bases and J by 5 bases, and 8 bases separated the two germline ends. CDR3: CASSLTSGHEQYF. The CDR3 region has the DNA TGTGCCAGCAGCTTAACGTCTGGGCACGAGCAGTACTTC.

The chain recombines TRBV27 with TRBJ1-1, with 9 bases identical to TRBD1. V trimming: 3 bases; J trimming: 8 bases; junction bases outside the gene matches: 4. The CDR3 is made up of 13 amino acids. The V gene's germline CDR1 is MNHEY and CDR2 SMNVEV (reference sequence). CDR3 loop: CASSLHGQGEAFF. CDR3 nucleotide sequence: TGTGCCAGCAGTTTGCACGGACAGGGGGAAGCTTTCTTT.

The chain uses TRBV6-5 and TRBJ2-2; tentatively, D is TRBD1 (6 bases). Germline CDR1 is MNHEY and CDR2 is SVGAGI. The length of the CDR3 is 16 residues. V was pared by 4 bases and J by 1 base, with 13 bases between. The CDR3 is CASSLRPGQNTGELFF. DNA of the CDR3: TGTGCCAGCAGTTTACGCCCGGGACAGAACACCGGGGAGCTGTTTTTT.